The 28 T cell receptor beta chains below were found in one sample sequenced in a study of shared clonotypes between healthy human individuals. Clones were read by immunoSEQ multiplex PCR, and TCRdb kept only the in-frame ones, dropping some. The repertoire holds more than 2 million clones, with about 95% as singletons. The sample comprised naive CD4+ T cells sorted from blood. Subset defined: CD45RA+ positively selected. The source is a man aged 18 to 30 in good health.

The V call is TRBV7-2, the J call TRBJ2-1; D is perhaps TRBD2 (6 bases). V lost 2 bases and J lost 0, with 14 bases in between. The germline CDR1 and CDR2 sequences are SGHTA and FQGNSA. This CDR3 comprises 17 residues. The CDR3: CASSLRGGTSSYNEQFF. The DNA of the CDR3 is TGTGCCAGCAGCTTAAGAGGCGGGACGAGCTCCTACAATGAGCAGTTCTTC.

This chain uses TRBV7-3 with TRBJ2-5; perhaps TRBD2 as D (6 bases). Trimming took 5 bases from V and 5 from J, leaving 12 bases between them. From germline, CDR1 is SGHTA and CDR2 FQGTGA. There are 13 residues in the CDR3. CDR3 sequence: CASSPTRLETQYF. The CDR3 bases are TGTGCCAGCAGCCCGACTAGATTGGAGACCCAGTACTTC.

A note on this clone: This sample includes further DNA sequences coding for the same CDR3. The CDR3 is CASRGQNYEQYF. CDR3 coding DNA: TGTGCCAGCAGGGGACAGAACTACGAGCAGTACTTC. The chain combines TRBV28 with TRBJ2-7; 7 nucleotides align to TRBD1. V shed 6 bases and J 3 bases; nucleotides not matched to a gene: 2. The V gene's germline CDR1 is MDHEN and CDR2 SYDVKM. CDR3 length equals 12 residues.

This clone was found once. V is TRBV5-1 and J is TRBJ2-5; TRBD2 aligns across 7 bases. The CDR3 is 15 residues long. Germline CDR1 is SGHRS and CDR2 is YFSETQ. The trim removed 0 bases at V and 4 bases at J, leaving 6 bases unmatched. The CDR3 sequence is CASSLVSGTGETQYF. CDR3 DNA sequence: TGCGCCAGCAGCTTGGTAAGCGGGACGGGAGAGACCCAGTACTTC.

CDR3: CASSVAGPNEKLFF. The CDR3 DNA sequence: TGTGCCAGCAGCGTGGCAGGACCGAATGAAAAACTGTTTTTT. This chain joins TRBV9 and TRBJ1-4; unclear D gene. There are 14 residues in the CDR3. V gave up 2 bases and J gave up 5 bases, with 10 bases separating them. In germline, CDR1 is SGDLS, CDR2 YYNGEE.

CDR3 bases: TGTGCCTGGAGTTCAGGCAGCGCAGGGACTGAAGCTTTCTTT. Its protein is CAWSSGSAGTEAFF. This chain connects TRBV30 to TRBJ1-1; possibly TRBD1 for D (5 bases). The V gene lost 2 bases and the J gene lost 5 bases, with 15 bases spanning the gap. Germline assignment: CDR1 GTSNPN and CDR2 SVGIG (reference sequence). This CDR3 spans 14 amino acids.

V and J are TRBV10-3 and TRBJ1-2, with D unresolved. The CDR3 spans 12 residues. V was clipped by 4 bases and J by 4 bases, with 7 bases between them. Germline V gene sequence: CDR1 ENHRY, CDR2 SYGVKD. CDR3 nucleotides: TGTGCCATCAGTGCGGCAGCCTATGGCTACACCTTC. Protein: CAISAAAYGYTF.

The chain has TRBV11-3 and TRBJ2-1; 7 nucleotides agree with TRBD1. This CDR3 has 15 amino acids. The junction had 6 bases not matched to a gene; V was cut back by 3 bases and J by 4 bases. In germline, CDR1 is SGHNT, CDR2 YENEEA. CDR3 DNA sequence: TGTGCCAGCAGCTTGGCCGGGGACAGTTACAATGAGCAGTTCTTC. Its protein product is CASSLAGDSYNEQFF.

The chain joins TRBV13 to TRBJ2-2, with TRBD2 as a possible D gene (5 bases). With 1 base removed from V and 4 bases from J, the gap between germline ends came to 10 bases. Germline-derived CDR1 and CDR2 are PRHDT and FYEKMQ (reference sequence). This CDR3 region has 15 residues. The CDR3 reads CASSLEAGSTGELFF. CDR3 nucleotides: TGTGCCAGCAGCTTAGAGGCGGGTAGCACCGGGGAGCTGTTTTTT.

V and J are TRBV5-4 and TRBJ2-1; D may correspond to TRBD1 or TRBD2 (5 bases each). The V end was cut by 2 bases, the J end by 8 bases, with 8 bases between. The germline V gene has CDR1 SGHNT and CDR2 YYREEE (reference sequence). This CDR3 is built from 12 residues. CDR3 sequence (DNA): TGTGCCAGCAGCTTCAGGGAGCATGAGCAGTTCTTC. As protein: CASSFREHEQFF.

This clone occurred a few times. V is TRBV18 and J is TRBJ1-4; the D gene is possibly TRBD1 (5 bases). V was cut by 2 bases and J by 5 bases, with 9 bases left in between. The CDR3 runs to 14 residues. CDR1 is KGHSH and CDR2 is LQKENI in the germline V gene. CDR3 amino acids: CASSPGDLNEKLFF. CDR3 DNA: TGTGCCAGCTCACCAGGGGACCTAAATGAAAAACTGTTTTTT. Combining the CDR3 with reference TRBV18 and TRBJ1-4 gives the whole variable domain NAGVMQNPRHLVRRRGQEARLRCSPMKGHSHVYWYRQLPEEGLKFMVYLQKENIIDESGMPKERFSAEFPKEGPSILRIQQVVRGDSAAYFCASSPGDLNEKLFFGSGTQLSVL.

The chain is built from TRBV7-9 and TRBJ2-6; D is undetermined. Per germline, CDR1 SEHNR and CDR2 FQNEAQ (reference sequence). The CDR3 spans 15 residues. V was cut by 5 bases and J by 0 bases, with 8 bases left in between. The CDR3 nucleotides read TGTGCCAGCAGCATTAGCAGCTCTGGGGCCAACGTCCTGACTTTC. The encoded protein is CASSISSSGANVLTF.

The rearrangement uses TRBV5-1 and TRBJ2-7; D gene uncertain. Per germline, CDR1 SGHRS and CDR2 YFSETQ. V was pared by 4 bases and J by 3 bases, with 14 bases between. The length of the CDR3 is 14 residues. The CDR3 DNA reads TGCGCCAGCAGCGAAAAAGGGCTATTCTACGAGCAGTACTTC. Amino acid sequence: CASSEKGLFYEQYF.

The chain employs TRBV2 and TRBJ1-1, with 8 bases that match TRBD1. V lost 6 bases and J lost 2; bases outside the gene matches: 5. This CDR3 is built from 14 residues. CDR1 and CDR2 from the germline V gene are SNHLY and FYNNEI. The CDR3 reads CASRDRGVNTEAFF. CDR3 sequence (DNA): TGTGCCAGCAGAGACAGGGGCGTAAACACTGAAGCTTTCTTT.

This CDR3 is CASSFGGTDYEQYF. CDR3 sequence (DNA): TGTGCCAGCAGCTTCGGGGGAACGGACTACGAGCAGTACTTC. The chain combines TRBV11-3 with TRBJ2-7; weak D call: TRBD2 (6 bases). The germline V gene encodes CDR1 SGHNT and CDR2 YENEEA. The CDR3 extends over 14 amino acids. V was shortened by 3 bases and J by 3 bases, with 12 bases between the two germline ends.

V gene TRBV5-4 combines with J gene TRBJ1-2, with D unresolved. The V and J ends lost 1 base and 7 bases respectively, with 14 bases between them. The length of the CDR3 is 14 residues. Per germline, CDR1 SGHNT and CDR2 YYREEE (reference sequence). DNA for the CDR3: TGTGCCAGCAGCTTGACGGGAATGGATGGTGGCTACACCTTC. The encoded protein is CASSLTGMDGGYTF.

The chain couples TRBV11-2 to TRBJ2-5, with 12 bases fitting TRBD2. This CDR3 is built from 14 residues. V gave up 8 bases and J gave up 2 bases; unmatched junction bases: 3. Germline assignment: CDR1 SGHAT and CDR2 FQNNGV. In DNA, the CDR3 is TGTGCCAGCGCCGGACTAGCGGGGCAAGAGACCCAGTACTTC. Translated, it gives CASAGLAGQETQYF.

The chain combines TRBV15 with TRBJ1-1, with D hard to call. Per the germline V gene, CDR1 is LNHNV and CDR2 is YYDKDF (reference sequence). The CDR3 extends over 16 amino acids. Trimming shortened V by 3 bases and J by 7 bases, and 21 bases separated the two germline ends. The CDR3 DNA sequence: TGTGCCACCAGCAGTCACAATGAAAGATCGAACCTTGAAGCTTTCTTT. Translation: CATSSHNERSNLEAFF.

The V gene is TRBV18, the J gene TRBJ2-7; unclear D gene. Trimming took 5 bases from V and 3 from J, leaving 5 bases between them. The CDR3 spans 11 residues. Germline assignment: CDR1 KGHSH and CDR2 LQKENI. This CDR3 reads CASSANYEQYF. Here the CDR3 DNA reads TGTGCCAGCTCAGCCAACTACGAGCAGTACTTC.

The CDR3 DNA reads TGTGCCAGCAGTTTACGGACAGGGGATTCACCCCTCCACTTT. Translation: CASSLRTGDSPLHF. The genes are TRBV27 and TRBJ1-6; 9 nucleotides align to TRBD1. Trimming cost V 2 bases and J 8 bases; bases outside gene matches: 1. Germline values: CDR1 MNHEY, CDR2 SMNVEV (reference sequence). This CDR3 has 14 amino acids.

The chain carries TRBV5-1 and TRBJ2-4, with D maybe TRBD2 (5 bases). Germline CDR1 is SGHRS and CDR2 is YFSETQ. V was shortened by 0 bases and J by 8 bases, with 12 bases between the two germline ends. This CDR3 region has 14 residues. As DNA, the CDR3 is TGCGCCAGCAGCTTGGGGAACTCCGGGGACATTCAGTACTTC. It yields the protein CASSLGNSGDIQYF.

V usage is TRBV27 and J usage is TRBJ1-6; D might be TRBD1 (6 bases). The ends were cut back, 0 bases at V and 4 bases at J, with 10 bases in the middle. Germline CDR1 MNHEY, CDR2 SMNVEV (reference sequence). The CDR3 is 16 amino acids. The CDR3 region has the DNA TGTGCCAGCAGTTTATCGAGCCAGGGGTATAATTCACCCCTCCACTTT. Protein product: CASSLSSQGYNSPLHF.

The rearrangement links TRBV28 to TRBJ2-1; 7 nucleotides match TRBD1. The germline V gene has CDR1 MDHEN and CDR2 SYDVKM. The CDR3 sequence is 12 residues long. In DNA form, the CDR3 reads TGTGCGCTGACAGGGCTGTACAATGAGCAGTTCTTC. Encoded protein: CALTGLYNEQFF.

Worth noting for this clone: At the DNA level, this CDR3 is encoded by other sequences in the same sample as well. This rearrangement joins TRBV7-3 to TRBJ2-1; 10 bases are shared with TRBD1. CDR1 and CDR2 from the germline V gene are SGHTA and FQGTGA. Unmatched junction bases numbered 5, after V lost 5 bases and J lost 4 bases. The CDR3 consists of 15 residues. The CDR3 region is CASSPDRGEYNEQFF. The DNA of the CDR3 is TGTGCCAGCAGCCCGGACAGGGGGGAGTACAATGAGCAGTTCTTC.

Comment on this clone: The junction does not match germline at one end; this may be a read error. The CDR3 DNA follows: TGTGCCAGCAGCCTGACAGGGGGGTACTACGGCTACACCTTC. Amino acid sequence: CASSLTGGYYGYTF. V and J are TRBV7-2 and TRBJ1-2; 9 bases are a match to TRBD1. This CDR3 spans 14 amino acids. Germline lookup yields CDR1 SGHTA and CDR2 FQGNSA. Based on the CDR3 plus reference TRBV7-2 and TRBJ1-2, the full variable domain is GAGVSQSPSNKVTEKGKDVELRCDPISGHTALYWYRQSLGQGLEFLIYFQGNSAPDKSGLPSDRFSAERTGGSVSTLTIQRTQQEDSAVYLCASSLTGGYYGYTFGSGTRLTVV.

The chain joins TRBV7-2 to TRBJ2-4; 7 bases are a match to TRBD1. The CDR3 spans 15 residues. V trimming: 2 bases; J trimming: 7 bases; junction bases outside the gene matches: 8. CDR1 is SGHTA, CDR2 FQGNSA, per germline. The DNA for the CDR3 is TGTGCCAGCAGCTTACATTCGTCAGGGGGTAACATTCAGTACTTC. As protein: CASSLHSSGGNIQYF. Full variable domain (remainder filled in from reference TRBV7-2 and TRBJ2-4): GAGVSQSPSNKVTEKGKDVELRCDPISGHTALYWYRQSLGQGLEFLIYFQGNSAPDKSGLPSDRFSAERTGGSVSTLTIQRTQQEDSAVYLCASSLHSSGGNIQYFGAGTRLSVL.

The genes are TRBV7-2 and TRBJ2-7; 9 bases are shared with TRBD1. V gave up 2 bases and J gave up 0 bases; unmatched junction bases: 11. Germline loops: CDR1 SGHTA, CDR2 FQGNSA. The CDR3 sequence is 18 residues long. For the CDR3, the DNA is TGTGCCAGCAGCTTAACGGGACAGGGAATTCTTAACTCCTACGAGCAGTACTTC. It specifies CASSLTGQGILNSYEQYF. The whole variable domain, filled in from reference TRBV7-2 and TRBJ2-7, reads GAGVSQSPSNKVTEKGKDVELRCDPISGHTALYWYRQSLGQGLEFLIYFQGNSAPDKSGLPSDRFSAERTGGSVSTLTIQRTQQEDSAVYLCASSLTGQGILNSYEQYFGPGTRLTVT.

This clone has just one count. V and J are TRBV15 and TRBJ1-4; possibly TRBD1 for D (5 bases). With 9 bases removed from V and 5 bases from J, the gap between germline ends came to 13 bases. This CDR3 region has 13 residues. In germline, CDR1 is LNHNV, CDR2 YYDKDF (reference sequence). CDR3 sequence (DNA): TGTGCCACGTCACACCGGGACAATGAAAAACTGTTTTTT. Amino acids: CATSHRDNEKLFF.